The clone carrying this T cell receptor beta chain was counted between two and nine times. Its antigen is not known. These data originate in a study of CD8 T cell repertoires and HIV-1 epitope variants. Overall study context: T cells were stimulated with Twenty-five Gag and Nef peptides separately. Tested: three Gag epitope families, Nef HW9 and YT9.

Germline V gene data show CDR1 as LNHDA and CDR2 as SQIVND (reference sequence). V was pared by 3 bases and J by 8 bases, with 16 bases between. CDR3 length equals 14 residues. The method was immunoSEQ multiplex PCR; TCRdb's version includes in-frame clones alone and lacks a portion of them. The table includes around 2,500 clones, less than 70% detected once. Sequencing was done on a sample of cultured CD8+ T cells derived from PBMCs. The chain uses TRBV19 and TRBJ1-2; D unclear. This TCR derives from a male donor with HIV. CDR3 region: CASSMGGPAGGYTF. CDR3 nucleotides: TGTGCCAGTAGTATGGGAGGGCCTGCAGGCGGCTACACCTTC.